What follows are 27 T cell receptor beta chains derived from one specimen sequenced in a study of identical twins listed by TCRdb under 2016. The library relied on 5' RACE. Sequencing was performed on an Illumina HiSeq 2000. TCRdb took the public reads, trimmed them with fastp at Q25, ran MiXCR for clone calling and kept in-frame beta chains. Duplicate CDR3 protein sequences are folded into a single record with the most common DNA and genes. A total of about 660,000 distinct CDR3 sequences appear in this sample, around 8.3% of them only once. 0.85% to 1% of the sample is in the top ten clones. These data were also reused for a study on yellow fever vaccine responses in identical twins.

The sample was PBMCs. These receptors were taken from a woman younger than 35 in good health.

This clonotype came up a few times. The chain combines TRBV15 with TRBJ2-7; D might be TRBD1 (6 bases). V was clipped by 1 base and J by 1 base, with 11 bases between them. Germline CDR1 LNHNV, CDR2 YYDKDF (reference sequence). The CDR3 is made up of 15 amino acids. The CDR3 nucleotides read TGTGCCACCAGCAGAGGACGGACAGAGTCCTACGAGCAGTACTTC. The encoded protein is CATSRGRTESYEQYF.

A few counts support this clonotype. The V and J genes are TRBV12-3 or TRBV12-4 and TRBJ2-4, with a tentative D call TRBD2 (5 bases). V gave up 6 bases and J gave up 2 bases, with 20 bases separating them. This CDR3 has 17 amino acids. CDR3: CASSPKFADLTKNIQYF. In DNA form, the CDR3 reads TGTGCCAGCAGCCCGAAGTTTGCGGACTTAACCAAAAACATTCAGTACTTC.

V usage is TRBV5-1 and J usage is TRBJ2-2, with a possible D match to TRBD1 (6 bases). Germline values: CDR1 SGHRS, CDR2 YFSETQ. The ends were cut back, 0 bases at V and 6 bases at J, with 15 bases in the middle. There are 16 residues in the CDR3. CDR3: CASSLVRQGIPGELFF. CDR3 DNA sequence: TGCGCCAGCAGCTTGGTTCGCCAGGGGATACCCGGGGAGCTGTTTTTT.

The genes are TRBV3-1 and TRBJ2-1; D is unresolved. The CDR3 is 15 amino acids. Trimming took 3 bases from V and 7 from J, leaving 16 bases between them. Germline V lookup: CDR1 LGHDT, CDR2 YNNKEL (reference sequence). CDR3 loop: CASSHSSNPLNEQFF. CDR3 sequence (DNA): TGTGCCAGCAGCCATTCAAGCAATCCCCTTAATGAGCAGTTCTTC.

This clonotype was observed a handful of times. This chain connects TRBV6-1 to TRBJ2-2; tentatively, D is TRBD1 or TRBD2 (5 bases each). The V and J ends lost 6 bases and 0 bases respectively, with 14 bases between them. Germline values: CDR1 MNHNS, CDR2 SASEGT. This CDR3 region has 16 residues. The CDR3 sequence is CASRPPVGANTGELFF. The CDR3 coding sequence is TGTGCCAGCAGACCCCCTGTGGGGGCGAACACCGGGGAGCTGTTTTTT.

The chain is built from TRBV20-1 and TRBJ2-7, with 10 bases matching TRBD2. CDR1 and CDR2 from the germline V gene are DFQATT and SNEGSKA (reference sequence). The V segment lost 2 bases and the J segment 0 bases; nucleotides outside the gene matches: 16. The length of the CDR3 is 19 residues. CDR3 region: CSARLRNGRASGSSYEQYF. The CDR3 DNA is TGCAGTGCTAGATTAAGGAATGGGAGGGCTAGCGGGAGCTCCTACGAGCAGTACTTC.

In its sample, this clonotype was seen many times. The CDR3 bases are TGCGCCAGCACAAACGGGGCCGGGGAGCTGTTTTTT. This translates into CASTNGAGELFF. The gene calls are TRBV4-1 and TRBJ2-2; D possibly corresponds to TRBD2 (5 bases). Trimming removed 7 bases from V and 6 bases from J, with 9 bases in between. This CDR3 contains 12 residues. Looked up from germline, CDR1 is MGHRA and CDR2 is YSYEKL.

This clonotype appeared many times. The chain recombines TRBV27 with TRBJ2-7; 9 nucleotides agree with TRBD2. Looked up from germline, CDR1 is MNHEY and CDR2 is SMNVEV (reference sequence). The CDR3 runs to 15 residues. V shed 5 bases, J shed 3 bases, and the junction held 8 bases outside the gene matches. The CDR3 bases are TGTGCCAGCAGTCCGCGTATAGCGGGAGTCTACGAGCAGTACTTC. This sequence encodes CASSPRIAGVYEQYF.

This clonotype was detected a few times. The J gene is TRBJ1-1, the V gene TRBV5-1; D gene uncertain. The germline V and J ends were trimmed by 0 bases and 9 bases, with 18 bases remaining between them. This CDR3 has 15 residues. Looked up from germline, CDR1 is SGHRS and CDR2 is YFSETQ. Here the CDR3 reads CASSLAKGRISKAFF. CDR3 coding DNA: TGCGCCAGCAGCTTGGCAAAAGGACGGATTTCGAAAGCTTTCTTT.

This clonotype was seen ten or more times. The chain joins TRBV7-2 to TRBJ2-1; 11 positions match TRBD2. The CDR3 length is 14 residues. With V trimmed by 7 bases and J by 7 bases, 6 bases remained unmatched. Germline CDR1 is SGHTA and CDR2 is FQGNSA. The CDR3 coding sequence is TGTGCCAGCACTAGCGGGAGGAGTTGGAATGAGCAGTTCTTC. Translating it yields CASTSGRSWNEQFF.

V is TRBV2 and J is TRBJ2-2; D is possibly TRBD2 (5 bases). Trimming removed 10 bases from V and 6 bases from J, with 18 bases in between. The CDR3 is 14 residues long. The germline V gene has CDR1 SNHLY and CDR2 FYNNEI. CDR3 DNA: TGTGCCATCAGGACTGTAGGTAGCCCCGGGGAGCTGTTTTTT. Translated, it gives CAIRTVGSPGELFF. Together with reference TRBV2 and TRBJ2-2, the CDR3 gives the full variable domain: EPEVTQTPSHQVTQMGQEVILRCVPISNHLYFYWYRQILGQKVEFLVSFYNNEISEKSEIFDDQFSVERPDGSNFTLKIRSTKLEDSAMYFCAIRTVGSPGELFFGEGSRLTVL.

The CDR3 DNA is TGCAGCGTTCGGGTCGACGGCTACGAGCAGTACTTC. The encoded protein is CSVRVDGYEQYF. This rearrangement joins TRBV29-1 to TRBJ2-7, with no clear D. This CDR3 contains 12 residues. CDR1 and CDR2 (germline): SQVTM, ANQGSEA. Trimming cost V 5 bases and J 3 bases, with 11 bases left between them.

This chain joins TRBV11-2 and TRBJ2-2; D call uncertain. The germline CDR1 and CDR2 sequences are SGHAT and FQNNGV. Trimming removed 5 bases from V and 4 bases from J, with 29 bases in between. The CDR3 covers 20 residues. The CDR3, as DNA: TGTGCCAGCAGCCCCTTTGCGTATCCGACTGACGGGCGCGGCACCGGGGAGCTGTTTTTT. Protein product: CASSPFAYPTDGRGTGELFF.

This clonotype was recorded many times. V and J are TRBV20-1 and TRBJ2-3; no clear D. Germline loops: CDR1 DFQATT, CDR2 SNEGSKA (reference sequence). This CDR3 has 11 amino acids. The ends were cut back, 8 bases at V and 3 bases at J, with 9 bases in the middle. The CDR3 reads CSPIRTDTQYF. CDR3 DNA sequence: TGCAGTCCCATACGGACAGATACGCAGTATTTT.

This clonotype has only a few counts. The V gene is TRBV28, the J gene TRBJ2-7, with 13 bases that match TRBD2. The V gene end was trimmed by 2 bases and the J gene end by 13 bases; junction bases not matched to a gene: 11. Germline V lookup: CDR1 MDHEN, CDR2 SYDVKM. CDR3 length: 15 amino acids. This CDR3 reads CASSLPTSGRVAQYF. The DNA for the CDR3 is TGTGCCAGCAGTTTACCTACTAGCGGGAGGGTCGCGCAATACTTC.

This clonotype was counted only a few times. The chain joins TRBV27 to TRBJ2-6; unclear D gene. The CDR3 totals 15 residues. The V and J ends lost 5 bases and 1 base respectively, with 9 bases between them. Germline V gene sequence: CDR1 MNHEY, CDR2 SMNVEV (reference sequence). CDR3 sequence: CASSPPWSGANVLTF. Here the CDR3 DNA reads TGTGCCAGCAGTCCCCCATGGTCTGGGGCCAACGTCCTGACTTTC.

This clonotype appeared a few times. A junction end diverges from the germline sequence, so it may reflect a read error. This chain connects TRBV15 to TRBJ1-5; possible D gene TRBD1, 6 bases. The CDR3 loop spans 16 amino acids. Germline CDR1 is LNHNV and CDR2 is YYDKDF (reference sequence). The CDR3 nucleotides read TGTGCCACCAGGAGAGCGGGTAACAGGGGCAATCAGCCCCAGCATTTT. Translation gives CATRRAGNRGNQPQHF. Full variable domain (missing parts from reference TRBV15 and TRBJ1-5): DAMVIQNPRYQVTQFGKPVTLSCSQTLNHNVMYWYQQKSSQAPKLLFHYYDKDFNNEADTPDNFQSRRPNTSFCFLDIRSPGLGDTAMYLCATRRAGNRGNQPQHFGDGTRLSIL.

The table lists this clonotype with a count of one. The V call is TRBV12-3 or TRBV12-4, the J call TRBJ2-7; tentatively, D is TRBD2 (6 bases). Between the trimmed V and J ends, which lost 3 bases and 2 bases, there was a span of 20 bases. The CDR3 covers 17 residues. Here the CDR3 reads CASSFLLGGKQPYEQYF. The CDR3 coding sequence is TGTGCCAGCAGTTTTTTGTTGGGCGGGAAGCAACCCTACGAGCAGTACTTC.

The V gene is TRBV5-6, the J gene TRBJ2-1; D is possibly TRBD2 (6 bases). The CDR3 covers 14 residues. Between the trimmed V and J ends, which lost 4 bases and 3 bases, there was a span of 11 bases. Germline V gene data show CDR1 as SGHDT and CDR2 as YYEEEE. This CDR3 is CASSPGGLYNEQFF. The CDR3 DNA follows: TGTGCCAGCAGCCCCGGGGGACTCTACAATGAGCAGTTCTTC.

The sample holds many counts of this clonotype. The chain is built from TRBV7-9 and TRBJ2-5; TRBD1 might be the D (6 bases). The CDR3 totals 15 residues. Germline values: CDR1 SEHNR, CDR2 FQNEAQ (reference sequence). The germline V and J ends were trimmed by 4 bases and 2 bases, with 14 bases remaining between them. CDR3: CASSSRQETQETQYF. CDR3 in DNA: TGTGCCAGCAGCTCTAGACAGGAAACGCAAGAGACCCAGTACTTC.

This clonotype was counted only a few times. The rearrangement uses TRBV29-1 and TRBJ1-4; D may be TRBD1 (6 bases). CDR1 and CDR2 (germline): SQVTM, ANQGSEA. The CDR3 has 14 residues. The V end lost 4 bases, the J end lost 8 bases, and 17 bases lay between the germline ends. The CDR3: CSVAGAPSGEKLFF. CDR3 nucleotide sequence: TGCAGCGTTGCAGGGGCCCCCTCAGGAGAAAAACTGTTTTTT.

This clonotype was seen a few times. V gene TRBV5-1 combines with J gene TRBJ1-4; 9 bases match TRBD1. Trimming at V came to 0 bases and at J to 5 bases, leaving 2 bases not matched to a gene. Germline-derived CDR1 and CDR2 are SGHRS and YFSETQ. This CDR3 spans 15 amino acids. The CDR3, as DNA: TGCGCCAGCAGCTTGGTCGGGACAGGGAATGAAAAACTGTTTTTT. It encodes CASSLVGTGNEKLFF. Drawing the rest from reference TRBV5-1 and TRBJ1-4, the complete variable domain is KAGVTQTPRYLIKTRGQQVTLSCSPISGHRSVSWYQQTPGQGLQFLFEYFSETQRNKGNFPGRFSGRQFSNSRSEMNVSTLELGDSALYLCASSLVGTGNEKLFFGSGTQLSVL.

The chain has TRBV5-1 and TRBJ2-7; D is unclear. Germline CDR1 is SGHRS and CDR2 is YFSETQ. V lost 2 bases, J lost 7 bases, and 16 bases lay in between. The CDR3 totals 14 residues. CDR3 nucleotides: TGCGCCAGCAGCTTAGAGGTGGCCGGGTTGGAGCAGTACTTC. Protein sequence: CASSLEVAGLEQYF. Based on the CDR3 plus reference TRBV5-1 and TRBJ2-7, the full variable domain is KAGVTQTPRYLIKTRGQQVTLSCSPISGHRSVSWYQQTPGQGLQFLFEYFSETQRNKGNFPGRFSGRQFSNSRSEMNVSTLELGDSALYLCASSLEVAGLEQYFGPGTRLTVT.

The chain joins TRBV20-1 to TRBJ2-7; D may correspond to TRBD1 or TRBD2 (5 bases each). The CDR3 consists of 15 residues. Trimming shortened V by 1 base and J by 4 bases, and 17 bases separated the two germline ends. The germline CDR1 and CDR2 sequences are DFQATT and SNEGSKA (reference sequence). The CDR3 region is CSARVWGKTLYEQYF. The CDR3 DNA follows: TGCAGTGCTAGAGTTTGGGGGAAGACTCTTTACGAGCAGTACTTC.

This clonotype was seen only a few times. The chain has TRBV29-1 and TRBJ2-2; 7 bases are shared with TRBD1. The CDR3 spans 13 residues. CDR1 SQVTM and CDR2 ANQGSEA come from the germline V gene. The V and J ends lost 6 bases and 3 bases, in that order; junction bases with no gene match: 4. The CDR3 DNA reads TGCAGCGTAGGGACAGAGTACACCGGGGAGCTGTTTTTT. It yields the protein CSVGTEYTGELFF.

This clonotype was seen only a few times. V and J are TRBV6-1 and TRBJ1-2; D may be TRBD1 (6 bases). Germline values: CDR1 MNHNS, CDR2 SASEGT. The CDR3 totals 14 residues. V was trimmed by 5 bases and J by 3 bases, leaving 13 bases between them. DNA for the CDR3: TGTGCCAGCAGTCCGGACAGCAACTACTATGGCTACACCTTC. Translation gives CASSPDSNYYGYTF.

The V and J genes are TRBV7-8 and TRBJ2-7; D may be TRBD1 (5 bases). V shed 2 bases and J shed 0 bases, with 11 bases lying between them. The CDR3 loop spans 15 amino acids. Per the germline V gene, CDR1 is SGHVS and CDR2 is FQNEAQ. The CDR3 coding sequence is TGTGCCAGCAGCTTATACCGACAGAACTCCTACGAGCAGTACTTC. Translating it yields CASSLYRQNSYEQYF. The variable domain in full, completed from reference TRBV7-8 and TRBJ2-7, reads GAGVSQSPRYKVAKRGQDVALRCDPISGHVSLFWYQQALGQGPEFLTYFQNEAQLDKSGLPSDRFFAERPEGSVSTLKIQRTQQEDSAVYLCASSLYRQNSYEQYFGPGTRLTVT.